The 5 T cell receptor beta chains below were found in one sample sequenced in a study of T cell responses to AZD1222 COVID-19 vaccine. Generated by immunoSEQ multiplex PCR, the TCRdb table keeps only in-frame clones and is missing some. The data hold around 84,000 clones, with 86% observed a single time. The input for sequencing was peripheral blood, taken on day 0 of AZD1222 vaccination. All receptors derive from an adult in good health.

The chain uses TRBV2 and TRBJ2-2; 7 bases align to TRBD2. Germline CDR1 is SNHLY and CDR2 is FYNNEI. This CDR3 comprises 15 residues. V shed 3 bases and J 5 bases; nucleotides not matched to a gene: 6. CDR3 coding DNA: TGTGCCAGCAGTGACATGGGGGGGAGGACCGGGGAGCTGTTTTTT. Encoded protein: CASSDMGGRTGELFF.

This clone was observed once. The chain carries TRBV27 and TRBJ1-6; unclear D gene. Trimming took off 5 bases at V and 8 bases at J, with 13 bases between the two ends. The CDR3 is 14 amino acids. CDR1 and CDR2 from the germline V gene are MNHEY and SMNVEV (reference sequence). The CDR3 DNA follows: TGTGCCAGCAGTCCAAACCCGGTTTATTCACCCCTCCACTTT. Translated: CASSPNPVYSPLHF.

The chain employs TRBV12-3 or TRBV12-4 and TRBJ2-7, with D perhaps TRBD1 or TRBD2 (5 bases each). This CDR3 has 12 residues. V dropped 5 bases and J dropped 5 bases, with 10 bases sitting between them. The CDR3 region is CASSLGVHEQYF. The CDR3 coding sequence is TGTGCCAGCAGTCTGGGGGTCCACGAGCAGTACTTC.

The genes are TRBV12-3 or TRBV12-4 and TRBJ2-1, with a tentative D call TRBD1 (5 bases). Trimming removed 2 bases at V and 7 bases at J, with 9 bases between. This CDR3 has 13 amino acids. The CDR3 DNA sequence: TGTGCCAGCAGTTTAAGGGGTTGGAATGAGCAGTTCTTC. Translating it yields CASSLRGWNEQFF.

The chain recombines TRBV10-1 with TRBJ2-3; 7 bases fit TRBD1. After removal of 6 bases from V and 0 bases from J, the junction contained 6 bases not matched to a gene. This CDR3 contains 15 residues. Germline V lookup: CDR1 WNHNN, CDR2 SYGVQD (reference sequence). In nucleotides, the CDR3 is TGCGCCAGCAGCGGCCTACAGGGGAGCACAGATACGCAGTATTTT. It specifies CASSGLQGSTDTQYF.